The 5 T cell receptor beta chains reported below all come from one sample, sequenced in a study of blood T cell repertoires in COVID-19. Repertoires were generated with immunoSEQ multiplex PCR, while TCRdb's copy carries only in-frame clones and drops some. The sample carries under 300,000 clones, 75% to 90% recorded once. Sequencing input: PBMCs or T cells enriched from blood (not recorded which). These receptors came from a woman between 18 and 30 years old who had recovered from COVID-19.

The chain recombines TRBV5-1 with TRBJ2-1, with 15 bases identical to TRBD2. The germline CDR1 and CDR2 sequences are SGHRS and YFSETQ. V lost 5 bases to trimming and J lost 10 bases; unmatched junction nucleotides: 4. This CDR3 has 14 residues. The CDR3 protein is CASSRGTSGGEQFF. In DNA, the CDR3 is TGCGCCAGCAGTCGTGGGACTAGCGGGGGGGAGCAGTTCTTC. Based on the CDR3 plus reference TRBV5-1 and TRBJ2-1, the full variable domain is KAGVTQTPRYLIKTRGQQVTLSCSPISGHRSVSWYQQTPGQGLQFLFEYFSETQRNKGNFPGRFSGRQFSNSRSEMNVSTLELGDSALYLCASSRGTSGGEQFFGPGTRLTVL.

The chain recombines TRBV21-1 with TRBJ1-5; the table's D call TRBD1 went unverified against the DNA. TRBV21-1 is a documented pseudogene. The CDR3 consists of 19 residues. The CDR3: CASSCGRDRFFYSNQPQHF. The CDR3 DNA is TGTGCCAGCAGCTGCGGCCGGGACAGATTTTTCTATAGCAATCAGCCCCAGCATTTT.

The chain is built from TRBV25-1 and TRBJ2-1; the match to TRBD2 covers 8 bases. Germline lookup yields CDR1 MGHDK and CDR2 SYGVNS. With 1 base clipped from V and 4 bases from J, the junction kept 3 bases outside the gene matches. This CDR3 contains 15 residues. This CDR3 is CASSESRGDYNEQFF. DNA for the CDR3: TGTGCCAGCAGTGAATCGCGGGGGGATTACAATGAGCAGTTCTTC.

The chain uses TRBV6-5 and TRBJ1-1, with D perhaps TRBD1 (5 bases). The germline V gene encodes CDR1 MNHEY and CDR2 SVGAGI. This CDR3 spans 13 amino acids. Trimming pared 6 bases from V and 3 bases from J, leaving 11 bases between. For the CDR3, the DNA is TGTGCCAGCAGGCCCGGGGGGGACACTGAAGCTTTCTTT. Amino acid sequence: CASRPGGDTEAFF.

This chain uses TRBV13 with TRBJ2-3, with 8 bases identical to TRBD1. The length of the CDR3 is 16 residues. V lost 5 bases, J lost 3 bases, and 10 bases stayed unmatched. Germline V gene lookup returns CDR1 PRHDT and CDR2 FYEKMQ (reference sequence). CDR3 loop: CASSPSGGERTDTQYF. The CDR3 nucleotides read TGTGCCAGCAGCCCATCAGGGGGCGAAAGGACAGATACGCAGTATTTT.